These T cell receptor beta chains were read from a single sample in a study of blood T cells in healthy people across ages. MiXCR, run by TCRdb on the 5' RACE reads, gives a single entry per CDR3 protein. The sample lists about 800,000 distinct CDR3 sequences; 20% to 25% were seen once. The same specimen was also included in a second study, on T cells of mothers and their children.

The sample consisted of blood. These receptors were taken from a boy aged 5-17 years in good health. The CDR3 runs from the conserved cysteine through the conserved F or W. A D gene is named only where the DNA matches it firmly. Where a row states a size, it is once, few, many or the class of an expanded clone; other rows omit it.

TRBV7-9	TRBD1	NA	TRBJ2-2	CASSQQGPGELFF	TGTGCCAGCAGCCAACAGGGGCCCGGGGAGCTGTTTTTT
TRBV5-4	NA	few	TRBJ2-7	CASSPNGGIEQYF	TGTGCCAGCAGCCCGAACGGGGGAATCGAGCAGTACTTC
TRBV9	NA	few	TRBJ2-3	CASSPQGGVTDTQYF	TGTGCCAGCAGCCCCCAGGGGGGAGTGACAGATACGCAGTATTTT
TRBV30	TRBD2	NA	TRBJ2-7	CAWSGRGGAYEQYF	TGTGCCTGGAGTGGGCGCGGGGGGGCCTACGAGCAGTACTTC
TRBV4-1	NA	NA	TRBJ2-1	CASSQAWGAFVNEQFF	TGCGCCAGCAGCCAAGCATGGGGGGCCTTTGTGAATGAGCAGTTCTTC
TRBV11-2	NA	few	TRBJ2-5	CASSLEAGMAQETQYF	TGTGCCAGCAGCTTAGAGGCAGGAATGGCCCAAGAGACCCAGTACTTC
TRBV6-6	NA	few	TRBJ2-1	CASSFPFHF	TGTGCCAGCAGTTTCCCCTTCCACTTC
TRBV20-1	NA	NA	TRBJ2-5	CSAKLWDSKGGETQYF	TGCAGTGCTAAACTCTGGGACAGCAAGGGGGGAGAGACCCAGTACTTC
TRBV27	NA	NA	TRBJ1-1	CASTPGALNTEAFF	TGTGCCAGCACCCCAGGGGCCCTGAACACTGAAGCTTTCTTT
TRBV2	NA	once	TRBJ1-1	CASSELETNTETFF	TGTGCCAGCAGTGAATTGGAGACGAACACTGAAACTTTCTTT
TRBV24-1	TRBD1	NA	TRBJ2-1	CATSDPGQAAPYNEQFF	TGTGCCACCAGTGATCCCGGACAGGCCGCTCCCTACAATGAGCAGTTCTTC
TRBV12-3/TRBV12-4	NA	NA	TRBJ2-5	CASSSGGPQETQYF	TGTGCCAGCAGTTCTGGGGGGCCGCAAGAGACCCAGTACTTC
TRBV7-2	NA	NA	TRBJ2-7	CASSLALGRATYEQYF	TGTGCCAGCAGCTTAGCGCTCGGCCGGGCAACCTACGAGCAGTACTTC
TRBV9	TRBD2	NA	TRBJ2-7	CASSPRASGGAYEQYF	TGTGCCAGCAGCCCCAGAGCTAGCGGGGGGGCGTATGAGCAGTACTTC
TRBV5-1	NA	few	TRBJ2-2	CASSLDITSTGELFF	TGCGCCAGCAGCTTGGATATTACGTCCACCGGGGAGCTGTTTTTT
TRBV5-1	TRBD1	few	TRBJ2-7	CASSDGQGPYEQYF	TGCGCCAGCAGCGACGGACAGGGACCCTACGAGCAGTACTTC
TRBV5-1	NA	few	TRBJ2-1	CASSFREVRYNEQFF	TGCGCCAGCAGCTTCCGGGAAGTTAGATACAATGAGCAGTTCTTC
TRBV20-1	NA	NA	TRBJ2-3	CSARRGASTDTQYF	TGTAGTGCCCGCCGGGGGGCCAGCACAGATACGCAGTATTTT
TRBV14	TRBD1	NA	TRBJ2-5	CASSQGQGLMGETQYF	TGTGCCAGCAGCCAAGGACAGGGGCTAATGGGGGAGACCCAGTACTTC
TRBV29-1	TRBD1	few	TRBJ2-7	CSVEDFTGTGYEQCF	TGCAGCGTTGAAGACTTTACCGGGACAGGATACGAGCAGTGCTTC
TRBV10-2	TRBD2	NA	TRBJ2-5	CASRIAGGETQYF	TGCGCCAGCAGAATAGCGGGTGGTGAGACCCAGTACTTC
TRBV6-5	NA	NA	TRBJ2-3	CASSYSSADTDTQYF	TGTGCCAGCAGTTACTCGAGCGCAGACACAGATACGCAGTATTTT
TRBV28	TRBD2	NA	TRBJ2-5	CASSQPGDYQGTQYF	TGTGCCAGCAGCCAACCCGGGGACTACCAAGGGACCCAGTACTTC
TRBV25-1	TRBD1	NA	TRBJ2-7	CASSKQGASNTYEQYF	TGTGCCAGCAGTAAACAGGGGGCGTCGAACACCTACGAGCAGTACTTC
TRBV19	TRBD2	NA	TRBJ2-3	CASSRTSGRTDTRYF	TGTGCCAGTAGTAGGACTAGCGGACGCACAGATACGCGGTATTTT
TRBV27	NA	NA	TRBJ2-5	CASSLLGSDEFF	TGTGCCAGCAGTTTATTGGGCTCAGACGAGTTCTTC
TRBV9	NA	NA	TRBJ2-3	CASSLHGGGAADTQYF	TGTGCCAGCAGCCTACATGGAGGGGGAGCGGCAGATACGCAGTATTTT
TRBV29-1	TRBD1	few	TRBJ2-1	CSVEGPITGGILLNEQFF	TGCAGCGTTGAAGGCCCAATTACAGGGGGCATTCTACTTAATGAGCAGTTCTTC
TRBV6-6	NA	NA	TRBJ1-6	CACSGTEPPLHF	TGTGCCTGCAGCGGGACCGAGCCACCCCTCCACTTT
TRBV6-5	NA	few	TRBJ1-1	CASSYSTMNTEAFF	TGTGCCAGCAGTTACTCGACGATGAACACTGAAGCTTTCTTT
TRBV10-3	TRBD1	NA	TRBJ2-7	CAIGTDLWDEQYF	TGTGCCATCGGGACAGACTTATGGGACGAGCAGTACTTC
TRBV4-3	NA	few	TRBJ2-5	CASSHPGPEGETQYF	TGCGCCAGCAGCCATCCCGGGCCCGAGGGGGAGACCCAGTACTTC
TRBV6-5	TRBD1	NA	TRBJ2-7	CASSYSTQGDYEQYF	TGTGCCAGCAGTTACTCGACTCAGGGGGACTACGAGCAGTACTTC
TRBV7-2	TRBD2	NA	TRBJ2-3	CASSPKGAGGPVDTQYF	TGTGCCAGCAGCCCAAAGGGAGCGGGGGGTCCCGTCGATACGCAGTATTTT
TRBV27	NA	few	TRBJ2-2	CASSLWVANTGELFF	TGTGCCAGCAGTTTATGGGTTGCGAACACCGGGGAGCTGTTTTTT
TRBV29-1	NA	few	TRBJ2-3	CSLGVNRDTQYF	TGCAGCCTAGGGGTGAACAGAGATACGCAGTATTTT
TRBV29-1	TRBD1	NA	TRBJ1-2	CSVETGQTLGYTF	TGCAGCGTCGAAACGGGACAGACCCTAGGCTACACCTTC
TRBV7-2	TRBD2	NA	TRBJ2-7	CASSLSPSGLEQYF	TGTGCCAGCAGCTTATCCCCTAGCGGGTTGGAGCAGTACTTC
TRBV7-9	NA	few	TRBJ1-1	CASSRPEGTEAFF	TGTGCCAGCAGTCGACCGGAGGGGACTGAAGCTTTCTTT
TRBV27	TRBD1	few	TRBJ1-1	CASSHGQGAYTEAFF	TGTGCCAGCAGTCACGGACAGGGGGCGTACACTGAAGCTTTCTTT
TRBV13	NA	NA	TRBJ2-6	CASSGIPGANVLTF	TGTGCCAGCAGCGGCATTCCTGGGGCCAACGTCCTGACTTTC
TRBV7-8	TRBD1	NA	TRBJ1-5	CASSLEARGLTQPQHF	TGTGCCAGCAGCTTAGAGGCCAGGGGGCTTACTCAGCCCCAGCATTTT
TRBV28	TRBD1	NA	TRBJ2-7	CASSLTTGTGVHEQYF	TGTGCCAGCAGTCTAACAACCGGGACAGGGGTCCACGAGCAGTACTTC
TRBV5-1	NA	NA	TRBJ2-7	CASSLDPLLSYEQYF	TGCGCCAGCAGCTTGGATCCTCTACTCTCCTACGAGCAGTACTTC
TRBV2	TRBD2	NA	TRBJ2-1	CASRSTSLTEQFF	TGTGCCAGCAGATCGACTAGCTTGACTGAGCAGTTCTTC
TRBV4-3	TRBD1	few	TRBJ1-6	CASSQYLRTGYNSPLHF	TGCGCCAGCAGCCAATACTTAAGGACAGGGTATAATTCACCCCTCCACTTT
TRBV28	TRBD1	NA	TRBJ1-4	CASMSAGTGGEKLFF	TGTGCCAGCATGTCGGCCGGGACAGGGGGTGAAAAACTGTTTTTT
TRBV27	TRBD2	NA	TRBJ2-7	CASSLSGPKEAGSSYEQYF	TGTGCCAGCAGTTTATCTGGGCCAAAGGAAGCGGGAAGTTCCTACGAGCAGTACTTC
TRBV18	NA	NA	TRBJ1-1	CASSPSEDTEAFF	TGTGCCAGCTCACCCTCTGAAGACACTGAAGCTTTCTTT
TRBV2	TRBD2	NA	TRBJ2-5	CASRDPASGGPQETQYF	TGTGCCAGCAGAGACCCCGCTAGCGGGGGGCCCCAAGAGACCCAGTACTTC
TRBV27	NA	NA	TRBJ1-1	CASSLARTYTEAFF	TGTGCCAGCAGTTTAGCGCGGACTTACACTGAAGCTTTCTTT
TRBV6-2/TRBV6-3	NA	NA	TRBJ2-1	CASSYADRYYNEQFF	TGTGCCAGCAGTTACGCCGATCGCTACTACAATGAGCAGTTCTTC
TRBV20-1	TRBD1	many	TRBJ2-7	CSAKDAQGAPAYEQYF	TGCAGTGCTAAAGACGCCCAGGGGGCCCCTGCCTACGAGCAGTACTTC
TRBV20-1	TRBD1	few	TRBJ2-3	CSATGPYGQATDTQYF	TGCAGTGCTACCGGTCCCTATGGACAGGCCACAGATACGCAGTATTTT
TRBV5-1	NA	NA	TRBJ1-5	CASGLDTNQPQHF	TGCGCCAGCGGCTTGGACACCAATCAGCCCCAGCATTTT
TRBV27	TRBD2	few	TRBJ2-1	CASSPHSAGGTVNEQFF	TGTGCCAGCAGCCCCCATTCGGCGGGAGGTACTGTAAATGAGCAGTTCTTC
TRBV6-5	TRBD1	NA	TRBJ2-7	CASSHRQGVGQYF	TGTGCCAGCAGTCACCGACAGGGGGTCGGGCAGTACTTC